These 17 T cell receptor beta chains came from one sample sequenced in a study of blood T cell repertoires in COVID-19. The table came from immunoSEQ multiplex PCR; TCRdb's copy has only in-frame clones and leaves some out. The table records 150,000 to 200,000 clones, just under 90% of them present only once. Sequenced input: peripheral blood. The receptor source for this set is a woman between 70 and 85 years old with COVID-19, enrolled during active disease.

The chain employs TRBV4-2 and TRBJ2-7; possibly TRBD2 for D (7 bases). Germline V gene data show CDR1 as LGHNA and CDR2 as YNFKEQ. Trimming removed 0 bases at V and 4 bases at J, with 22 bases between. This CDR3 is built from 18 residues. CDR3 DNA sequence: TGTGCCAGCAGCCAAGAAGGGGGGGCAACTAGAGGGGCTTACGAGCAGTACTTC. This gives the protein CASSQEGGATRGAYEQYF.

This clone was observed once. The genes are TRBV11-2 and TRBJ1-1; D is unresolved. The V and J ends lost 4 bases and 10 bases respectively, with 7 bases between them. Germline V gives CDR1 SGHAT, CDR2 FQNNGV. The CDR3 is 10 amino acids. The CDR3 sequence: CASSSGLAFF. CDR3 DNA: TGTGCCAGCAGCTCAGGATTAGCTTTCTTT.

In DNA, the CDR3 is TGCGCCAGCAGCCAGATTTTTACCTCAGGATCCTACGAGCAGTACTTC. Translated, it gives CASSQIFTSGSYEQYF. The chain combines TRBV4-1 with TRBJ2-7, with D unresolved. V shed 3 bases and J shed 1 base, with 16 bases lying between them. The CDR3 spans 16 residues. From germline, CDR1 is MGHRA and CDR2 YSYEKL.

This chain links TRBV11-2 with TRBJ2-7, with 10 bases aligning to TRBD1. CDR3 length: 15 residues. Germline V gives CDR1 SGHAT, CDR2 FQNNGV. V dropped 4 bases and J dropped 4; count of bases not matched to a gene: 7. The CDR3 DNA reads as TGTGCCAGCAGCTCCCTGGGACAGGGGCGATACGAGCAGTACTTC. It codes for CASSSLGQGRYEQYF.

In DNA, the CDR3 is TGCGCCAGCAGCCTTAGCGTTAGCTCCTACGAGCAGTACTTC. Amino acid sequence: CASSLSVSSYEQYF. The chain joins TRBV5-1 to TRBJ2-7; possible D gene TRBD2, 5 bases. This CDR3 contains 14 residues. CDR1 SGHRS and CDR2 YFSETQ come from the germline V gene. V shed 4 bases and J shed 0 bases, with 11 bases lying between them.

The chain recombines TRBV7-2 with TRBJ1-1; tentatively, D is TRBD1 (5 bases). Germline values: CDR1 SGHTA, CDR2 FQGNSA. The CDR3 extends over 13 amino acids. V was cut by 1 base and J by 5 bases, with 8 bases left in between. In DNA form, the CDR3 reads TGTGCCAGCAGCTTAGAGGGGCAGACTGAAGCTTTCTTT. It yields the protein CASSLEGQTEAFF.

The gene calls are TRBV4-2 and TRBJ2-3; 10 nucleotides match TRBD2. Trimming at V came to 3 bases and at J to 1 base, leaving 4 bases not matched to a gene. The CDR3 loop spans 16 amino acids. Germline CDR1 is LGHNA and CDR2 is YNFKEQ. CDR3 nucleotides: TGTGCCAGCAGCCAGGTAGCGGGAGGTGGCACAGATACGCAGTATTTT. Translation gives CASSQVAGGGTDTQYF.

The rearrangement uses TRBV12-5 and TRBJ2-5; 7 bases align to TRBD2. Germline-derived CDR1 and CDR2 are LGHNT and FRNRAP. V lost 7 bases to trimming and J lost 2 bases; unmatched junction nucleotides: 16. This CDR3 region has 17 residues. CDR3 loop: CASAYAVGGVGQETQYF. The CDR3 coding sequence is TGTGCTAGTGCCTACGCGGTTGGGGGGGTTGGGCAAGAGACCCAGTACTTC.

V is TRBV9 and J is TRBJ2-2; TRBD2 matches 7 bases. Germline-derived CDR1 and CDR2 are SGDLS and YYNGEE. V lost 0 bases, J lost 7 bases, and 6 bases stayed unmatched. CDR3 length: 15 amino acids. CDR3: CASSVGLRENGELFF. The CDR3 nucleotides read TGTGCCAGCAGCGTAGGCTTGCGGGAGAACGGGGAGCTGTTTTTT.

The chain carries TRBV27 and TRBJ2-6; D gene ambiguous. Germline values: CDR1 MNHEY, CDR2 SMNVEV (reference sequence). V lost 0 bases and J lost 2, with 17 bases in between. This CDR3 spans 19 amino acids. CDR3 in DNA: TGTGCCAGCAGTTTATCCCTCACCGGGTTTTCCCCTGGGGCCAACGTCCTGACTTTC. Encoded protein: CASSLSLTGFSPGANVLTF.

The chain uses TRBV9 and TRBJ2-5; TRBD1 might be the D (6 bases). Per the germline V gene, CDR1 is SGDLS and CDR2 is YYNGEE. V shed 0 bases and J shed 0 bases, with 12 bases lying between them. The CDR3 sequence is 16 residues long. The CDR3 region is CASSVGDIKYQETQYF. DNA for the CDR3: TGTGCCAGCAGCGTAGGGGACATAAAGTACCAAGAGACCCAGTACTTC.

V is TRBV29-1 and J is TRBJ2-5; TRBD2 agrees at 13 bases. V lost 4 bases and J lost 4; bases outside the gene matches: 9. Germline-derived CDR1 and CDR2 are SQVTM and ANQGSEA. This CDR3 spans 16 amino acids. The CDR3 DNA is TGCAGCGTTGGGGGGACTAGCGGGATGGGGCTAGAGACCCAGTACTTC. Translating gives CSVGGTSGMGLETQYF.

The chain has TRBV7-3 and TRBJ2-1, with TRBD2 identical over 8 bases. After removal of 1 base from V and 8 bases from J, the junction contained 16 bases not matched to a gene. Germline lookup yields CDR1 SGHTA and CDR2 FQGTGA. This CDR3 is built from 18 residues. The CDR3 DNA sequence: TGTGCCAGCAGCTTAAGGGGGCGGGGACTAGAGGCGCCGGATGAGCAGTTCTTC. This sequence encodes CASSLRGRGLEAPDEQFF.

The V call is TRBV6-5, the J call TRBJ1-1, with 7 bases identical to TRBD1. This CDR3 comprises 14 residues. V shed 6 bases, J shed 5 bases, and the junction held 9 bases outside the gene matches. Germline V lookup: CDR1 MNHEY, CDR2 SVGAGI. CDR3 bases: TGTGCCAGCAGAGATCGACAGGGCGATACTGAAGCTTTCTTT. This gives the protein CASRDRQGDTEAFF.

The chain combines TRBV5-4 with TRBJ2-1; unclear D gene. The CDR3 loop spans 16 amino acids. Per germline, CDR1 SGHNT and CDR2 YYREEE (reference sequence). With 2 bases removed from V and 1 base from J, the gap between germline ends came to 13 bases. The CDR3 DNA follows: TGTGCCAGCAGCTTAGAGATCCTCGCGTCCTACAATGAGCAGTTCTTC. Protein sequence: CASSLEILASYNEQFF.

This sequence joins TRBV19 and TRBJ1-1; D may be TRBD1 (6 bases). The V and J ends lost 4 bases and 4 bases respectively, with 7 bases between them. Germline V gene lookup returns CDR1 LNHDA and CDR2 SQIVND (reference sequence). CDR3 length: 12 residues. For the CDR3, the DNA is TGTGCCAGTAGTACAGGGGCCACTGAAGCTTTCTTT. Protein: CASSTGATEAFF.

The chain links TRBV11-1 to TRBJ2-7; a weak D match, TRBD2 (6 bases). CDR3 length: 12 residues. The germline CDR1 and CDR2 sequences are SGHAT and FQDESV (reference sequence). Trimming took 3 bases from V and 6 from J, leaving 9 bases between them. The CDR3 nucleotides read TGTGCCAGCAGCTTCGGGGGTGGCGAGCAGTACTTC. Its translation: CASSFGGGEQYF.